The 20 T cell receptor beta chains below all came from one sample that was sequenced in a study of blood T cell repertoires in COVID-19. Clones were read by immunoSEQ multiplex PCR, and TCRdb kept only the in-frame ones, dropping some. The sample has 200,000 to 300,000 clones, about nine tenths seen once. The sequencing input was PBMCs or T cells enriched from blood (not recorded which). The receptors come from a woman between 40 and 55 years old with acute COVID-19.

The chain employs TRBV18 and TRBJ1-1; 7 bases agree with TRBD1. Per germline, CDR1 KGHSH and CDR2 LQKENI. There are 15 residues in the CDR3. Trimming cost V 3 bases and J 6 bases; bases outside gene matches: 10. The CDR3 nucleotides read TGTGCCAGCTCACCGGGACAGACTAAACTTTCTGAAGCTTTCTTT. Translated, it gives CASSPGQTKLSEAFF.

The chain combines TRBV5-1 with TRBJ1-3; 9 bases align to TRBD1. Germline CDR1 and CDR2: SGHRS and YFSETQ. The J segment lost 2 bases and the V segment lost 3 bases, leaving 3 bases of the junction unmatched. The CDR3 spans 15 residues. The chain's CDR3 is CASSSGQGPGNTIYF. Here the CDR3 DNA reads TGCGCCAGCAGCTCGGGACAGGGCCCTGGAAACACCATATATTTT.

This chain joins TRBV27 and TRBJ1-6; 7 positions agree with TRBD1. The germline V gene has CDR1 MNHEY and CDR2 SMNVEV (reference sequence). This CDR3 region has 13 residues. With 8 bases clipped from V and 6 bases from J, the junction kept 4 bases outside the gene matches. The CDR3 is CASGWTGNSPLHF. In nucleotides, the CDR3 is TGTGCCAGCGGGTGGACAGGTAATTCACCCCTCCACTTT.

V is TRBV5-1 and J is TRBJ2-2; 11 positions agree with TRBD1. This CDR3 is built from 16 residues. V was pared by 4 bases and J by 3 bases, with 5 bases of the junction left unmatched. Germline assignment: CDR1 SGHRS and CDR2 YFSETQ. DNA for the CDR3: TGCGCCAGCAGCCCCGGACAGGGGGCGGACACCGGGGAGCTGTTTTTT. Its protein product is CASSPGQGADTGELFF.

The rearrangement joins TRBV5-1 to TRBJ1-1; 10 positions agree with TRBD1. V shed 1 base, J shed 5 bases, and the junction held 5 bases outside the gene matches. CDR1 and CDR2 from the germline V gene are SGHRS and YFSETQ. The length of the CDR3 is 15 residues. CDR3 protein: CASSLHGTGETEAFF. The DNA of the CDR3 is TGCGCCAGCAGCTTGCACGGGACAGGGGAGACTGAAGCTTTCTTT. Full variable domain (rest looked up from reference TRBV5-1 and TRBJ1-1): KAGVTQTPRYLIKTRGQQVTLSCSPISGHRSVSWYQQTPGQGLQFLFEYFSETQRNKGNFPGRFSGRQFSNSRSEMNVSTLELGDSALYLCASSLHGTGETEAFFGQGTRLTVV.

The chain couples TRBV25-1 to TRBJ2-1, with 13 bases that match TRBD2. This CDR3 spans 15 amino acids. V shed 6 bases, J shed 5 bases, and the junction held 4 bases outside the gene matches. Germline V lookup: CDR1 MGHDK, CDR2 SYGVNS. The CDR3 is CASSKLAGGDNEQFF. CDR3 DNA sequence: TGTGCCAGCAGCAAACTAGCGGGGGGGGACAATGAGCAGTTCTTC.

The chain has TRBV30 and TRBJ1-1; D may be TRBD1 (6 bases). Germline values: CDR1 GTSNPN, CDR2 SVGIG (reference sequence). The CDR3 has 12 amino acids. Trimming cost V 5 bases and J 7 bases, with 14 bases left between them. This CDR3 is CAWLREGGEAFF. The CDR3, as DNA: TGTGCCTGGCTTCGGGAGGGGGGTGAAGCTTTCTTT.

The chain links TRBV29-1 to TRBJ2-1, with D perhaps matching TRBD2 (6 bases). This CDR3 region has 18 residues. V gave up 0 bases and J gave up 8 bases, with 26 bases separating them. Germline lookup yields CDR1 SQVTM and CDR2 ANQGSEA. CDR3 DNA sequence: TGCAGCGTTGAAGAAGGGAGGCGAGCGGTCAAAAGTGATCATGAGCAGTTCTTC. Its protein is CSVEEGRRAVKSDHEQFF.

This clone was detected a few times. V is TRBV2 and J is TRBJ2-7; unclear D gene. The CDR3 sequence is 11 residues long. The V gene's germline CDR1 is SNHLY and CDR2 FYNNEI. Trimming shortened V by 8 bases and J by 5 bases, and 10 bases separated the two germline ends. CDR3 DNA: TGTGCCAGCGGGCAGGTGAACGAGCAGTACTTC. As protein: CASGQVNEQYF.

This clone was recorded once. This chain uses TRBV5-1 with TRBJ1-1; no reliable D call. The CDR3 is 13 amino acids. The ends were cut back, 0 bases at V and 1 base at J, with 4 bases in the middle. The germline V gene encodes CDR1 SGHRS and CDR2 YFSETQ. This CDR3 is CASSLAQNTEAFF. The CDR3 nucleotides read TGCGCCAGCAGCTTGGCCCAGAACACTGAAGCTTTCTTT.

The V and J genes are TRBV11-3 and TRBJ2-1; 9 nucleotides match TRBD2. This CDR3 spans 16 amino acids. Germline loops: CDR1 SGHNT, CDR2 YENEEA. J was trimmed by 0 bases and V by 4 bases; bases with no gene match: 4. CDR3 region: CASSSRTSDSYNEQFF. The CDR3 DNA is TGTGCCAGCAGCTCGAGGACTAGCGACTCCTACAATGAGCAGTTCTTC.

This chain joins TRBV10-1 and TRBJ2-7; no clear D. V was shortened by 0 bases and J by 5 bases, with 8 bases between the two germline ends. The CDR3 sequence is 13 residues long. In germline, CDR1 is WNHNN, CDR2 SYGVQD (reference sequence). As DNA, the CDR3 is TGCGCCAGCAGTGAGTCAAACAGACACGAGCAGTACTTC. It translates to CASSESNRHEQYF.

The rearrangement links TRBV24-1 to TRBJ1-1, with unresolved D. From germline, CDR1 is KGHDR and CDR2 SFDVKD. The CDR3 is 13 residues long. Deletions cut 6 bases from V and 1 base from J, with 8 bases between. This CDR3 reads CATSSQENTEAFF. CDR3 sequence (DNA): TGTGCCACCAGTTCACAAGAGAACACTGAAGCTTTCTTT.

The V and J genes are TRBV2 and TRBJ2-3; 8 bases map to TRBD2. J gave up 7 bases and V 6 bases, and 9 bases lay outside the gene matches. Germline values: CDR1 SNHLY, CDR2 FYNNEI. The CDR3 consists of 14 residues. The CDR3 region is CASSAGTSPYTQYF. CDR3 nucleotide sequence: TGTGCCAGCAGCGCCGGGACTAGTCCTTATACGCAGTATTTT.

The V and J genes are TRBV12-3 or TRBV12-4 and TRBJ2-2; D is unclear. The CDR3 consists of 13 residues. Trimming cost V 3 bases and J 7 bases, with 9 bases left between them. CDR3 coding DNA: TGTGCCAGCAGTTTTATGGCGGACGGGGAGCTGTTTTTT. This encodes CASSFMADGELFF.

The V gene is TRBV19, the J gene TRBJ2-7; D unresolved. CDR3 length equals 14 residues. Germline V CDR1 and CDR2: LNHDA, SQIVND (reference sequence). Trimming removed 1 base at V and 4 bases at J, with 11 bases between. CDR3 amino acids: CASSIVGRAYEQYF. CDR3 bases: TGTGCCAGTAGTATAGTTGGCAGAGCGTACGAGCAGTACTTC.

The chain recombines TRBV3-1 (or the pseudogene TRBV3-2) with TRBJ2-5, with D tentatively TRBD2 (7 bases). Germline assignment: CDR1 LGHDT and CDR2 YNNKEL (reference sequence). This CDR3 is built from 13 residues. With 6 bases removed from V and 5 bases from J, the gap between germline ends came to 13 bases. The chain's CDR3 is CASRWGGGETQYF. As DNA, the CDR3 is TGTGCCAGCAGATGGGGGGGCGGGGAGACCCAGTACTTC.

This chain uses TRBV14 with TRBJ1-1; TRBD1 might be the D (6 bases). CDR1 and CDR2 (germline): SGHDN, FVKESK. The CDR3 is 16 residues long. V was trimmed by 1 base and J by 6 bases, leaving 18 bases between them. The CDR3 DNA follows: TGTGCCAGCAGCCAAGTTTTTGGTGGGGGGGGCGCTGAAGCTTTCTTT. Translating gives CASSQVFGGGGAEAFF.

The count of this clone is one. This chain links TRBV30 with TRBJ1-2; D gene ambiguous. The CDR3 sequence is 13 residues long. Trimming cost V 4 bases and J 7 bases, with 16 bases left between them. Germline assignment: CDR1 GTSNPN and CDR2 SVGIG (reference sequence). The CDR3 here is CAWKPTVAPGYTF. DNA of the CDR3: TGTGCCTGGAAGCCCACCGTCGCCCCTGGCTACACCTTC.

V usage is TRBV12-3 or TRBV12-4 and J usage is TRBJ2-5, with D possibly matching TRBD2 (5 bases). Trimming removed 4 bases at V and 9 bases at J, with 15 bases between. The length of the CDR3 is 13 residues. CDR3 loop: CASSSTDGLAQYF. In nucleotides, the CDR3 is TGTGCCAGCAGTTCTACTGACGGACTGGCCCAGTACTTC.